The 5 T cell receptor beta chains given below trace back to one sample, sequenced in a study of early T cells in non-severe SARS-CoV-2 infection. TCRdb reprocessed the 5' RACE reads via MiXCR and lists one record per CDR3 protein. This table holds approximately 89,000 distinct CDR3 sequences, more than 12% found once. Sequencing input: whole blood. These receptors all stem from an adult who was a healthcare worker with PCR-confirmed SARS-CoV-2 infection or an uninfected control (not recorded which).

V is TRBV29-1 and J is TRBJ1-5, with D hard to call. With 7 bases removed from V and 3 bases from J, the gap between germline ends came to 13 bases. Germline values: CDR1 SQVTM, CDR2 ANQGSEA. This CDR3 has 13 amino acids. The CDR3 DNA sequence: TGCAGCGCAAGATCAGGCCTCAATCAGCCCCAGCATTTT. Translated, it gives CSARSGLNQPQHF.

There are a few counts of this clonotype. The rearrangement uses TRBV2 and TRBJ2-1; 8 positions match TRBD2. The CDR3 loop spans 13 amino acids. In germline, CDR1 is SNHLY, CDR2 FYNNEI. With 9 bases clipped from V and 3 bases from J, the junction kept 4 bases outside the gene matches. CDR3 in amino acids: CASSGNVYNEQFF. The CDR3 nucleotides read TGTGCCAGTAGCGGGAATGTCTACAATGAGCAGTTCTTC.

As regards this clonotype: Given a much more abundant clone one base away, this may be a read error. The V and J genes are TRBV3-1 and TRBJ1-4, with TRBD1 identical over 10 bases. Germline CDR1 reads LGHDT; CDR2 reads YNNKEL (reference sequence). CDR3 length: 15 residues. Losses at the gene ends were 1 base for V and 11 bases for J; bases not matched to a gene: 7. CDR3 residues: CASSQVDRGADKLFF. The DNA for the CDR3 is TGTGCCAGCAGCCAAGTGGACAGGGGGGCGGATAAACTGTTTTTT.

The chain uses TRBV20-1 and TRBJ1-3; no clear D gene. The CDR3 totals 13 residues. CDR1 DFQATT and CDR2 SNEGSKA come from the germline V gene (reference sequence). Between the trimmed V and J ends, which lost 4 bases and 0 bases, there was a span of 7 bases. The CDR3 here is CSAKTSSGNTIYF. As DNA, the CDR3 is TGCAGTGCTAAAACAAGCTCTGGAAACACCATATATTTT.

This clonotype was picked up a small number of times. V gene TRBV4-1 combines with J gene TRBJ2-7; 7 nucleotides align to TRBD2. In germline, CDR1 is MGHRA, CDR2 YSYEKL. CDR3 size: 16 residues. Germline trimming cut 0 bases from V and 0 bases from J; bases unmatched to any gene: 5. DNA of the CDR3: TGCGCCAGCAGCCAAGATAGGGGCGGGAGCTCCTACGAGCAGTACTTC. As protein: CASSQDRGGSSYEQYF.